The rows below give T cell receptor beta chains drawn from one sample of a study of cytomegalovirus exposure and HLA in healthy donors. TCRdb keeps only in-frame clones here, not all; method: immunoSEQ multiplex PCR. The sample yields over 65,000 clones, over 70% seen once. The sequencing sample was made of PBMCs. The receptors here all came from a woman between 40 and 55 years old in good health and CMV-seronegative. CDR3s include the opening cysteine and the closing phenylalanine or tryptophan. The D gene is left open where the match is weak. Size is stated for part of the rows, as once, few or many counts, or as a class when the clone is expanded.

clone size	J gene	D gene	V gene	CDR3 DNA	CDR3 protein
-	TRBJ2-3	-	TRBV9	TGTGCCAGCAGCACCGGACCGGGACACCAAGCATCCACAGATACGCAGTATTTT	CASSTGPGHQASTDTQYF
few	TRBJ1-1	-	TRBV19	TGTGCCACTCTATCTCCGGGACACCTGAACACTGAAGCTTTCTTT	CATLSPGHLNTEAFF
-	TRBJ1-2	-	TRBV2	TGTGCCAGCAGTGAAGGGTTAGCCCGGCGTATCTATGGCTACACCTTC	CASSEGLARRIYGYTF
-	TRBJ2-3	-	TRBV6-1	TGTGCCAGCAGTGACCGACTACCAGATACGCAGTATTTT	CASSDRLPDTQYF
-	TRBJ1-1	-	TRBV27	TGTGCCAGCAGTTTCCATCCATCGAACACTGAAGCTTTCTTT	CASSFHPSNTEAFF
-	TRBJ2-4	TRBD1	TRBV10-1	TGCGCCAGCAGTGAGTCCAAGGACAGGGGCGGAGGGGACATTCAGTACTTC	CASSESKDRGGGDIQYF
-	TRBJ1-1	TRBD1	TRBV5-4	TGTGCCAGCAGCTTGGAGGACAGGGGGGACCGAGCTTTCTTT	CASSLEDRGDRAFF
-	TRBJ1-5	-	TRBV7-6	TGTGCCAGCAGCTTAAATTCAGGGGAAATCAATCAGCCCCAGCATTTT	CASSLNSGEINQPQHF
-	TRBJ1-4	-	TRBV27	TGTGCCAGCATTGAGAAAAAAAAACTGTTTTTT	CASIEKKKLFF
-	TRBJ1-2	-	TRBV28	TGTGCCAGCAGGCCGATTTCCGGGGTGGGTGATGGCTACACCTTC	CASRPISGVGDGYTF
-	TRBJ2-7	-	TRBV2	TGTGCCAGCAGTGAATATAGCGACAGGTCGTACGAGCAGTACTTC	CASSEYSDRSYEQYF
-	TRBJ2-5	-	TRBV28	TGTGCCAGCACCCACCTGGGGGCAGGCCAAGAGACCCAGTACTTC	CASTHLGAGQETQYF
-	TRBJ1-2	TRBD1	TRBV11-2	TGTGCCAGCAGCTTAGATGGGGGCAGGGGGGACTATGGCTACACCTTC	CASSLDGGRGDYGYTF
-	TRBJ2-5	TRBD1	TRBV30	TGTGCCTGGGACAGGGGGAGCATCGAGACCCAGTACTTC	CAWDRGSIETQYF
-	TRBJ2-7	TRBD2	TRBV19	TGTGCCAGTAGGGCTGGGACTAGCGGGAGAGGGTACTTC	CASRAGTSGRGYF
-	TRBJ1-1	-	TRBV7-2	TGTGCCAGCAGCTTTGTCAGGGTAGGAGAAACTGAAGCTTTCTTT	CASSFVRVGETEAFF
-	TRBJ2-2	TRBD2	TRBV7-2	TGTGCCAGCAGCTTAGTGGTTAGCGGGAGCGGGCACCGGGAGCTGTTTTTT	CASSLVVSGSGHRELFF
-	TRBJ2-7	-	TRBV28	TGTGCCAGCAGCCGAGACAGCCCGCCTGAGCAGTACTTC	CASSRDSPPEQYF
few	TRBJ2-5	-	TRBV27	TGTGCCAGCAGCGACCTTGGGGACACCAAAGAGACCCAGTACTTC	CASSDLGDTKETQYF
-	TRBJ1-2	-	TRBV7-9	TGTGCCAGCAGCTCCTCGGACGTGGGAGGCTATGGCTACACCTTC	CASSSSDVGGYGYTF
once	TRBJ2-7	-	TRBV7-2	TGTGCCAGCAGCCGGGATGAGGGATACGAGCAGTACTTC	CASSRDEGYEQYF
-	TRBJ2-1	-	TRBV7-9	TGTGCCAGCAGCTTAGTTTCTGGGCGGGGAGGTACCTACAATGAGCAGTTCTTC	CASSLVSGRGGTYNEQFF
-	TRBJ2-1	TRBD2	TRBV4-1	TGCGCCAGCGGACTCGGTTTGGGGTTTAGCGGGTACAATGAGCAGTTCTTC	CASGLGLGFSGYNEQFF
-	TRBJ2-5	-	TRBV7-9	TGTGCCAGCAGCCAGCTAGCCGAGACCCAGTACTTC	CASSQLAETQYF
few	TRBJ2-7	-	TRBV7-2	TGTGCCAGCAGCTTAGAAGGTGCACGAGGGCCCTACGAGCAGTACTTC	CASSLEGARGPYEQYF
-	TRBJ1-2	TRBD1	TRBV9	TGTGCCAGCAGCCCCCGACAGGGCGGCTACACCTTC	CASSPRQGGYTF
-	TRBJ2-5	-	TRBV5-1	TGCGCCAGCAGACTAGTTCAAGAGACCCAGTACTTC	CASRLVQETQYF
-	TRBJ1-5	-	TRBV9	TGTGCCAGCAGCGTAGGGGAGGCCTACAATCAGCCCCAGCATTTT	CASSVGEAYNQPQHF
-	TRBJ1-2	TRBD1	TRBV4-2	TGTGCCAGCAGCCAAGATTTCGCCGGGACAGGGGATGGCTACACCTTC	CASSQDFAGTGDGYTF
-	TRBJ1-2	TRBD1	TRBV7-3	TGTGCCAGCAGCTCGACAGGGATCGATGGCTACACCTTC	CASSSTGIDGYTF
-	TRBJ2-2	TRBD1	TRBV13	TGTGCCAGCAGCCCTCGTAGGGACAGGAGTTTCACCGGGGAGCTGTTTTTT	CASSPRRDRSFTGELFF
-	TRBJ1-6	-	TRBV6-1	TGTGCCAGCAGTGAAGTCCCGCCGGGACATGATAATTCACCCCTCCACTTT	CASSEVPPGHDNSPLHF
-	TRBJ2-7	TRBD1	TRBV7-3	TGTGCCAGCAGCCACACAGGGGCCGAGCAGTACTTC	CASSHTGAEQYF
-	TRBJ2-7	-	TRBV5-1	TGCGCCAGCAGCTTTGTGGCCGGGAGTTCCTACGAGCAGTACTTC	CASSFVAGSSYEQYF
-	TRBJ2-7	TRBD1	TRBV16	TGTGCCAGCTCCACAGGGGGCTACGAGCAGTACTTC	CASSTGGYEQYF
-	TRBJ2-7	TRBD1	TRBV7-9	TGTGCCAGCAGCTCAGAGACAGGGGACGAGCAGTACTTC	CASSSETGDEQYF
-	TRBJ1-4	-	TRBV19	TGTGCCAGTAGTACGGAGGGTTTGGAAAAACTGTTTTTT	CASSTEGLEKLFF
-	TRBJ1-2	TRBD1	TRBV28	TGTGCCAGCAGTTTGGCGGGACAGACCGTGGCCTATGGCTACACCTTC	CASSLAGQTVAYGYTF
-	TRBJ2-1	TRBD2	TRBV25-1	TGTGCCAGCAGTGACCAGACTAGCGGGAGTTATAGGATTAATGAGCAGTTCTTC	CASSDQTSGSYRINEQFF
few	TRBJ2-1	TRBD2	TRBV7-2	TGTGCCAGCAGCTGGACTAGCGGCTCCTACAATGAGCAGTTCTTC	CASSWTSGSYNEQFF
-	TRBJ2-7	-	TRBV7-9	TGTGCCAGCAGCTTATCTAGTACCTACGAGCAGTACTTC	CASSLSSTYEQYF
-	TRBJ2-2	TRBD2	TRBV5-6	TGTGCCAGCAGCCTTGGGACTAGCGGGGCCACCGGGGAGCTGTTTTTT	CASSLGTSGATGELFF
-	TRBJ2-3	-	TRBV6-1	TGTGCCAGCAGGGGAGTCACAGATACGCAGTATTTT	CASRGVTDTQYF
-	TRBJ1-6	TRBD1	TRBV15	TGTGCCACCAGCAGAGGCCCTCTCTCCGGGACAGGAAGCTCCTATAATTCACCCCTCCACTTT	CATSRGPLSGTGSSYNSPLHF
-	TRBJ1-2	-	TRBV6-1	TGTGCCAGCAGTGAATCGACACGGCCAACTTATGGCTACACCTTC	CASSESTRPTYGYTF
-	TRBJ1-2	TRBD1	TRBV18	TGTGCCAGCTCAAACGGACAGGGGGCCTATGGCTACACCTTC	CASSNGQGAYGYTF
-	TRBJ2-7	TRBD2	TRBV4-3	TGCGCCAGCAGCCAAGGACTAGCGGGAGGGCCGAACGAGCAGTACTTC	CASSQGLAGGPNEQYF